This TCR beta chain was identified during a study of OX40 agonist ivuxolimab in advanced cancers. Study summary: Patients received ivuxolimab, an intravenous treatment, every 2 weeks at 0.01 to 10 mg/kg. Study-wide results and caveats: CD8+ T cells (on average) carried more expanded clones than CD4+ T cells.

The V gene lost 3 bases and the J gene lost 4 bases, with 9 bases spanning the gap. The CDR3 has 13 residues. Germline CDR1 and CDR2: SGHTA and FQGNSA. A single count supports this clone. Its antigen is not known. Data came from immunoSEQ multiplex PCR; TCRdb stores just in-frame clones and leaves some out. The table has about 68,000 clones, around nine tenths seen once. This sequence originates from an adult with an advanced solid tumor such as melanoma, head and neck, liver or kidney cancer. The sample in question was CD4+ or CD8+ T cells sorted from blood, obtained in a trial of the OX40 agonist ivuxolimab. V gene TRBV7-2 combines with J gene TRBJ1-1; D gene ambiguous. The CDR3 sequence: CASSLAWRTEAFF. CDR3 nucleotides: TGTGCCAGCAGCTTGGCCTGGCGCACTGAAGCTTTCTTT. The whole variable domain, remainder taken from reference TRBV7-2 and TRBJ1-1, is GAGVSQSPSNKVTEKGKDVELRCDPISGHTALYWYRQSLGQGLEFLIYFQGNSAPDKSGLPSDRFSAERTGGSVSTLTIQRTQQEDSAVYLCASSLAWRTEAFFGQGTRLTVV.